This record looks at one T cell receptor beta chain sequence and its context. The data are from a study of response to subunit inactivated influenza vaccine. Germline trimming cut 0 bases from V and 5 bases from J; bases unmatched to any gene: 8. The CDR3 length is 17 residues. From germline, CDR1 is SGHAT and CDR2 FQDESV (reference sequence). TCRdb processed the RT-PCR reads anew with MiXCR; each CDR3 protein has one entry. This table holds 500,000 to 700,000 distinct CDR3 sequences, roughly a quarter found once. Another study also made use of these data, one on T cells expressing NK-cell markers. That work contributes: Making the TCR beta cDNA relied on 5'RACE template switching with UMIs. Eight donors were sequenced, of whom seven were HCMV-seropositive, while the remaining one was HCMV-seronegative. Among CD8+ T cells from over 5 donors, dominant NKG2C+ clonotypes accounted for about 1.0-7.0%. In a handful of donors, dominant clonotypes made up about 25-60.1% of CD3+CD56-NKG2C+ cells. No clear determination of HCMV specificity was made for expanded NKG2C+ T cell clones.

Specimen: CD4+ T cells sorted from PBMCs, collected roughly 12 days after vaccination. The clonotype comes from a man aged 50 to 59 who received an inactivated influenza vaccine. The V call is TRBV11-1, the J call TRBJ2-1, with 9 bases matching TRBD1. CDR3: CASSLARGGQGNNEQFF. CDR3 DNA sequence: TGTGCCAGCAGCTTAGCGAGAGGAGGACAGGGGAACAATGAGCAGTTCTTC.